These 10 T cell receptor beta chains came from one sample sequenced in a study of blood T cell repertoires in COVID-19. Generated by immunoSEQ multiplex PCR, the TCRdb table keeps only in-frame clones and is missing some. The sample consists of just under 45,000 clones, 80% to 90% of them appearing once. Sequenced sample: peripheral blood. Every receptor here comes from a man aged 35 to 55 with COVID-19, enrolled during active disease.

The sample holds one count of this clone. This rearrangement joins TRBV28 to TRBJ2-7, with 9 bases lining up with TRBD1. Germline V gene lookup returns CDR1 MDHEN and CDR2 SYDVKM. J lost 4 bases, V lost 5 bases, and 6 bases had no gene match. This CDR3 has 14 residues. CDR3 DNA sequence: TGTGCCAGCAGTCCCCCGGACAGGGGTTACGAGCAGTACTTC. Its protein is CASSPPDRGYEQYF.

The V gene is TRBV5-6, the J gene TRBJ1-1; D is undetermined. The germline V gene encodes CDR1 SGHDT and CDR2 YYEEEE. The length of the CDR3 is 14 residues. V dropped 5 bases and J dropped 0 bases, with 11 bases sitting between them. CDR3 sequence reads: CASRARRVNTEAFF. CDR3 sequence (DNA): TGTGCCAGCAGAGCCCGCCGGGTGAACACTGAAGCTTTCTTT.

The rearrangement uses TRBV11-3 and TRBJ1-1; no clear D. V was trimmed by 3 bases and J by 2 bases, leaving 13 bases between them. CDR3 length: 15 residues. Germline V gene data show CDR1 as SGHNT and CDR2 as YENEEA. In DNA, the CDR3 is TGTGCCAGCAGCTTTCCCTTGGCAGGCAACACTGAAGCTTTCTTT. This sequence encodes CASSFPLAGNTEAFF.

This clone was seen a handful of times. J is TRBJ1-5 and V is TRBV21-1. TRBV21-1 is recorded as a pseudogene. The CDR3 length is 12 residues. The chain's CDR3 is CASSKPYREEDF. The CDR3 nucleotides read TGTGCCAGCAGCAAACCCTACCGGGAAGAGGATTTT.

The J gene is TRBJ1-4, the V gene TRBV3-1 (or the pseudogene TRBV3-2); 8 bases map to TRBD1. The length of the CDR3 is 16 residues. The V segment lost 4 bases and the J segment 11 bases; nucleotides outside the gene matches: 15. From germline, CDR1 is LGHDT and CDR2 YNNKEL (reference sequence). In nucleotides, the CDR3 is TGTGCCAGCAGCCCGTTTCAGGGGGCTATGAGCGAGAAACTGTTTTTT. Translating it yields CASSPFQGAMSEKLFF.

The V call is TRBV9, the J call TRBJ2-2; 8 bases are shared with TRBD2. The CDR3 loop spans 16 amino acids. Germline-derived CDR1 and CDR2 are SGDLS and YYNGEE. The junction had 7 bases not matched to a gene; V was cut back by 4 bases and J by 2 bases. The chain's CDR3 is CASSFTSGPNTGELFF. Here the CDR3 DNA reads TGTGCCAGCAGCTTCACTAGCGGACCTAACACCGGGGAGCTGTTTTTT.

The V call is TRBV10-2, the J call TRBJ2-2; TRBD2 matches at 10 bases. The V gene end was trimmed by 2 bases and the J gene end by 5 bases; junction bases not matched to a gene: 2. The CDR3 length is 15 residues. Germline values: CDR1 WSHSY, CDR2 SAAADI. CDR3 in amino acids: CASSESGGATGELFF. The DNA for the CDR3 is TGCGCCAGCAGTGAGAGCGGGGGGGCAACCGGGGAGCTGTTTTTT.

This clone counts as medium-sized. The CDR3 reads CATSDSTGNNQPQHF. In DNA form, the CDR3 reads TGTGCCACCAGTGATTCGACAGGGAACAATCAGCCCCAGCATTTT. V is TRBV24-1 and J is TRBJ1-5; 7 bases are a match to TRBD1. The CDR3 is 15 amino acids. Trimming cost V 2 bases and J 3 bases; bases outside gene matches: 3. The germline CDR1 and CDR2 sequences are KGHDR and SFDVKD.

This rearrangement joins TRBV28 to TRBJ1-6; no clear D. The V gene lost 6 bases and the J gene lost 14 bases, with 14 bases spanning the gap. The CDR3 is 12 amino acids. The germline V gene encodes CDR1 MDHEN and CDR2 SYDVKM. The CDR3 coding sequence is TGTGCCAGCAGCCCCGGGAGTTGGGCCCTCCACTTT. This sequence encodes CASSPGSWALHF.

The gene calls are TRBV28 and TRBJ2-5; TRBD1 agrees at 7 bases. With 4 bases clipped from V and 3 bases from J, the junction kept 11 bases outside the gene matches. Germline V gives CDR1 MDHEN, CDR2 SYDVKM. The CDR3 covers 16 residues. In nucleotides, the CDR3 is TGTGCCAGCAGTTCAGGGGCCCGGGACAGCGAAGAGACCCAGTACTTC. As protein: CASSSGARDSEETQYF.